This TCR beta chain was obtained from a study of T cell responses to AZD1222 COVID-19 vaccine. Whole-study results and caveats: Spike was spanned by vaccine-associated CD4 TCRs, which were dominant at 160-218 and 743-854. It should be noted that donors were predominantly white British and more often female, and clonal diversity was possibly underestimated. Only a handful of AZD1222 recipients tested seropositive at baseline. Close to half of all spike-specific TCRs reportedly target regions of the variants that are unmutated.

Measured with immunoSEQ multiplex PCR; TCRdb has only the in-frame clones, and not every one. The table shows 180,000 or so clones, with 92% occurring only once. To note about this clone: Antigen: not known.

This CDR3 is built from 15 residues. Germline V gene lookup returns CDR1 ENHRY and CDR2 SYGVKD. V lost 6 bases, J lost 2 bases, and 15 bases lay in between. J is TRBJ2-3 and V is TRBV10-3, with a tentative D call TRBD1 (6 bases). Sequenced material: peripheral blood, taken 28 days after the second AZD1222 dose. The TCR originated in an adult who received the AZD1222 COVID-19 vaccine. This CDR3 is CAIRLARGSTDTQYF. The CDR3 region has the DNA TGTGCCATCAGGCTAGCCAGGGGATCCACAGATACGCAGTATTTT.